The 27 T cell receptor beta chains presented below share a single source sample, sequenced in a study of CD8+ T cells in alopecia areata. RNA extraction and reverse transcription yielded cDNA as sequencing template. Assay used: immunoSEQ multiplex PCR; TCRdb lists only in-frame clones, some missing. The table shows fewer than 200,000 clones, with roughly 50% occurring only once. Treatment described: oral pan-JAK inhibitor, 5-10 mg twice daily. The sample was CD8+ T cells sorted from blood, taken at week 24, from a patient treated with tofacitinib. These receptors were obtained from a human donor with alopecia areata.

This chain links TRBV29-1 with TRBJ2-7, with TRBD1 as a possible D gene (8 bases). V shed 6 bases and J shed 2 bases, with 17 bases lying between them. Germline V gene sequence: CDR1 SQVTM, CDR2 ANQGSEA. The CDR3 consists of 14 residues. CDR3 DNA: TGCAGCGTGGCCCAGCGGGACAGGACCTACGAGCAGTACTTC. Residues: CSVAQRDRTYEQYF.

This clone was observed a handful of times. The CDR3 DNA sequence: TGTGCCAGCAGCTCCGGACAGGGGATGAACACTGAAGCTTTCTTT. Residues: CASSSGQGMNTEAFF. The rearrangement uses TRBV7-6 and TRBJ1-1, with TRBD1 matching over 9 bases. Germline V gene lookup returns CDR1 SGHVS and CDR2 FNYEAQ. CDR3 length equals 15 residues. The V segment lost 4 bases and the J segment 0 bases; nucleotides outside the gene matches: 3.

The chain has TRBV7-6 and TRBJ2-7, with no clear D. Germline V CDR1 and CDR2: SGHVS, FNYEAQ. This CDR3 is 14 amino acids long. Trimming shortened V by 5 bases and J by 2 bases, and 13 bases separated the two germline ends. Here the CDR3 reads CASSDRHPAYEQYF. The CDR3 coding sequence is TGTGCCAGCAGCGATAGACATCCCGCCTACGAGCAGTACTTC.

As concerns this clone: The sample contains more than one DNA sequence encoding this CDR3. The CDR3, as DNA: TGCAGTGCGCAGACTAGTTACGAGCAGTACTTC. Translation: CSAQTSYEQYF. The V gene is TRBV20-1, the J gene TRBJ2-7, with D maybe TRBD2 (6 bases). V lost 6 bases, J lost 4 bases, and 10 bases lay in between. Germline V gives CDR1 DFQATT, CDR2 SNEGSKA (reference sequence). CDR3 length equals 11 residues.

The chain links TRBV29-1 to TRBJ1-1; 8 bases are a match to TRBD1. The trim removed 4 bases at V and 6 bases at J, leaving 13 bases unmatched. The CDR3 covers 15 residues. The germline CDR1 and CDR2 sequences are SQVTM and ANQGSEA. The DNA for the CDR3 is TGCAGCGTTGCCGTTTCGGACAGGGAAGGGGCTGAAGCTTTCTTT. Amino acids: CSVAVSDREGAEAFF. Together with reference TRBV29-1 and TRBJ1-1, the CDR3 gives the full variable domain: SAVISQKPSRDICQRGTSLTIQCQVDSQVTMMFWYRQQPGQSLTLIATANQGSEATYESGFVIDKFPISRPNLTFSTLTVSNMSPEDSSIYLCSVAVSDREGAEAFFGQGTRLTVV.

The rearrangement links TRBV25-1 to TRBJ1-1; TRBD1 might be the D (6 bases). Germline lookup yields CDR1 MGHDK and CDR2 SYGVNS. Trimming removed 7 bases at V and 8 bases at J, with 11 bases between. CDR3 size: 11 residues. The CDR3 spells CASTLTGEAFF. CDR3 in DNA: TGTGCCAGCACCCTAACAGGGGAAGCTTTCTTT.

Points on this clone: This same CDR3 is encoded by further DNA sequences in the sample. The rearrangement links TRBV4-1 to TRBJ2-1; no clear D. Germline V gives CDR1 MGHRA, CDR2 YSYEKL. V lost 1 base to trimming and J lost 2 bases, with 0 bases between them. The CDR3 is made up of 12 amino acids. The CDR3 sequence: CASSQAYNEQFF. The CDR3 DNA sequence: TGCGCCAGCAGCCAAGCCTACAATGAGCAGTTCTTC.

Note on this clone: At one end the junction does not follow the germline gene, possibly because of a read error. The rearrangement uses TRBV2 and TRBJ1-5; D gene ambiguous. Looked up from germline, CDR1 is SNHLY and CDR2 is FYNNEI. CDR3 length: 15 amino acids. CDR3 in amino acids: CASREGSYSNQPQHF. CDR3 nucleotides: TGTGCCAGCAGGGAAGGGTCTTATAGCAATCAGCCCCAGCATTTT.

This clone was detected only a few times. The chain joins TRBV29-1 to TRBJ2-3; 7 positions agree with TRBD2. The trim removed 1 base at V and 3 bases at J, leaving 7 bases unmatched. Germline CDR1 reads SQVTM; CDR2 reads ANQGSEA. The CDR3 contains 15 residues. CDR3 DNA: TGCAGCGTTGAAGTGGCGGGGGAGACGACAGATACGCAGTATTTT. Its translation is CSVEVAGETTDTQYF.

The CDR3 coding sequence is TGTGCCAGCATGGGACAGGACACGGTAGGGGACAATGAGCAGTTCTTC. Translated: CASMGQDTVGDNEQFF. This chain links TRBV2 with TRBJ2-1; 8 bases match TRBD1. Germline V lookup: CDR1 SNHLY, CDR2 FYNNEI. The CDR3 consists of 16 residues. With 7 bases clipped from V and 5 bases from J, the junction kept 13 bases outside the gene matches.

V gene TRBV11-2 combines with J gene TRBJ2-2; D possibly corresponds to TRBD2 (6 bases). Germline CDR1 and CDR2: SGHAT and FQNNGV. The CDR3 is 15 amino acids. V was clipped by 1 base and J by 1 base, with 7 bases between them. The CDR3 region has the DNA TGTGCCAGCAGCTTAGTTAGCGGGAACACCGGGGAGCTGTTTTTT. It is translated as CASSLVSGNTGELFF.

V usage is TRBV6-5 and J usage is TRBJ2-1; D gene uncertain. The CDR3 totals 14 residues. Per the germline V gene, CDR1 is MNHEY and CDR2 is SVGAGI. V was cut by 2 bases and J by 6 bases, with 11 bases left in between. CDR3 coding DNA: TGTGCCAGCAGTTACCAGCGCGCTCTCAATGAGCAGTTCTTC. The encoded protein is CASSYQRALNEQFF.

Concerning this clone itself: The same CDR3 can be traced to other DNA sequences in this sample. This rearrangement joins TRBV29-1 to TRBJ1-5, with 7 bases identical to TRBD1. This CDR3 is 14 amino acids long. V lost 6 bases, J lost 1 base, and 6 bases stayed unmatched. In germline, CDR1 is SQVTM, CDR2 ANQGSEA. CDR3 nucleotides: TGCAGCGTGTTGACAGGGAACAGCAATCAGCCCCAGCATTTT. It translates to CSVLTGNSNQPQHF.

This clone came up once. The chain's CDR3 is CASSGPTGTGSEQYF. The CDR3 nucleotides are TGTGCCAGCAGTGGGCCAACCGGGACAGGGTCCGAGCAGTACTTC. This chain joins TRBV6-5 and TRBJ2-7; 9 nucleotides align to TRBD1. V lost 5 bases, J lost 6 bases, and 11 bases stayed unmatched. CDR3 length: 15 residues. Germline V gene data show CDR1 as MNHEY and CDR2 as SVGAGI.

This chain uses TRBV13 with TRBJ2-1; TRBD2 aligns across 8 bases. CDR3 size: 15 residues. The germline V gene encodes CDR1 PRHDT and CDR2 FYEKMQ (reference sequence). Trimming cost V 3 bases and J 1 base; bases outside gene matches: 2. CDR3 sequence (DNA): TGTGCCAGCAGCTTGAGCGGGGGATCCTACAATGAGCAGTTCTTC. Encoded protein: CASSLSGGSYNEQFF.

This clone was counted only a few times. This sequence joins TRBV4-1 and TRBJ2-7; the match to TRBD1 covers 10 bases. The germline CDR1 and CDR2 sequences are MGHRA and YSYEKL. This CDR3 has 15 residues. With V trimmed by 1 base and J by 7 bases, 7 bases remained unmatched. Written as DNA, the CDR3 is TGCGCCAGCAGCCAAGGGACAGGGGGTGTGAGTGAGCAGTACTTC. Protein sequence: CASSQGTGGVSEQYF.

The chain has TRBV14 and TRBJ2-7; D is ambiguous. Germline values: CDR1 SGHDN, CDR2 FVKESK. V was shortened by 0 bases and J by 6 bases, with 6 bases between the two germline ends. CDR3 length: 12 amino acids. CDR3 sequence (DNA): TGTGCCAGCAGCCAAGATCCCGGCGAGCAGTACTTC. Its translation is CASSQDPGEQYF.

V gene TRBV27 combines with J gene TRBJ2-3, with D hard to call. Germline assignment: CDR1 MNHEY and CDR2 SMNVEV (reference sequence). The CDR3 is 16 amino acids. Trimming cost V 3 bases and J 0 bases, with 13 bases left between them. The CDR3 nucleotides are TGTGCCAGCAGTTTGGTAAGGGTCAAGAGCACAGATACGCAGTATTTT. This gives the protein CASSLVRVKSTDTQYF.

The sample holds a few counts of this clone. The chain links TRBV29-1 to TRBJ1-1, with D hard to call. The germline V and J ends were trimmed by 8 bases and 3 bases, with 13 bases remaining between them. Germline CDR1 and CDR2: SQVTM and ANQGSEA. The CDR3 loop spans 12 amino acids. The chain's CDR3 is CSYQRIDTEAFF. The CDR3 nucleotides are TGCAGCTACCAACGGATTGACACTGAAGCTTTCTTT.

This clone was found a few times. The rearrangement links TRBV2 to TRBJ2-1; 11 positions agree with TRBD2. J lost 3 bases, V lost 11 bases, and 12 bases had no gene match. Germline CDR1 reads SNHLY; CDR2 reads FYNNEI. The CDR3 has 16 amino acids. The CDR3 DNA reads as TGTGCCGGGGCCCCGGATACTAGCGGGGGCTACAATGAGCAGTTCTTC. Protein sequence: CAGAPDTSGGYNEQFF.

This chain links TRBV11-2 with TRBJ2-7; 10 positions agree with TRBD1. The V segment lost 4 bases and the J segment 2 bases; nucleotides outside the gene matches: 2. Germline loops: CDR1 SGHAT, CDR2 FQNNGV. This CDR3 region has 14 residues. The CDR3: CASSSGTGAYEQYF. The CDR3 nucleotides read TGTGCCAGCAGCTCCGGGACAGGGGCCTACGAGCAGTACTTC.

The chain's CDR3 is CAWEENYGYTF. CDR3 bases: TGTGCCTGGGAGGAGAACTATGGCTACACCTTC. V is TRBV30 and J is TRBJ1-2; D gene unclear. V lost 5 bases and J 2 bases, leaving 6 bases between the germline ends. There are 11 residues in the CDR3. The V gene's germline CDR1 is GTSNPN and CDR2 SVGIG (reference sequence).

This sequence joins TRBV4-1 and TRBJ2-1; D tentatively fits TRBD1 or TRBD2 (5 bases each). Germline V gives CDR1 MGHRA, CDR2 YSYEKL. This CDR3 comprises 13 residues. Trimming removed 1 base from V and 4 bases from J, with 5 bases in between. In DNA form, the CDR3 reads TGCGCCAGCAGCCAAGGGGGGTACAATGAGCAGTTCTTC. This codes for CASSQGGYNEQFF.

The J gene is TRBJ2-7, the V gene TRBV6-5, with D hard to call. Germline values: CDR1 MNHEY, CDR2 SVGAGI. The V end was cut by 6 bases, the J end by 5 bases, with 11 bases between. The CDR3 has 12 amino acids. The CDR3 sequence is CASSLNFNEQYF. In DNA, the CDR3 is TGTGCCAGCAGCCTTAACTTCAACGAGCAGTACTTC.

This clone has a handful of counts. The chain couples TRBV27 to TRBJ1-5; D call uncertain. This CDR3 contains 13 residues. V lost 11 bases and J lost 0, with 11 bases in between. Germline V CDR1 and CDR2: MNHEY, SMNVEV (reference sequence). The CDR3 nucleotides are TGTGCCGCGGGTGAGGATAGCAATCAGCCCCAGCATTTT. This codes for CAAGEDSNQPQHF.

The J gene is TRBJ1-2, the V gene TRBV15; a possible D gene is TRBD1 (5 bases). Germline CDR1 is LNHNV and CDR2 is YYDKDF (reference sequence). The CDR3 loop spans 15 amino acids. V was pared by 0 bases and J by 4 bases, with 12 bases between. The CDR3 DNA follows: TGTGCCACCAGCAGAGATGGGCAGGGAATCTATGGCTACACCTTC. This encodes CATSRDGQGIYGYTF.

The chain is built from TRBV15 and TRBJ2-1; TRBD1 aligns across 7 bases. This CDR3 has 12 residues. CDR1 and CDR2 (germline): LNHNV, YYDKDF (reference sequence). V trimming: 8 bases; J trimming: 8 bases; junction bases outside the gene matches: 6. CDR3 sequence: CATAKGADEQFF. The CDR3, as DNA: TGTGCCACCGCCAAGGGGGCGGATGAGCAGTTCTTC.